The 20 T cell receptor beta chains below were found in one sample sequenced in a study of cytomegalovirus exposure and HLA in healthy donors. This PCR relied on a set of 60 Vbeta primers and 13 Jbeta primers. Sequenced by immunoSEQ multiplex PCR; TCRdb stores in-frame clones only, minus some. Of 200,000 to 250,000 clones listed, more than 75% are singletons. Sequencing was done on a sample of PBMCs. These receptors all stem from a human donor in good health.

The gene calls are TRBV2 and TRBJ2-7; possible D gene TRBD1, 5 bases. This CDR3 is 14 amino acids long. The V and J ends lost 2 bases and 3 bases respectively, with 11 bases between them. Germline V CDR1 and CDR2: SNHLY, FYNNEI. CDR3 sequence: CASSELSRVYEQYF. The CDR3 region has the DNA TGTGCCAGCAGTGAACTTTCCAGGGTCTACGAGCAGTACTTC.

The V gene is TRBV2, the J gene TRBJ2-4, with 9 bases lining up with TRBD2. CDR3 size: 13 residues. The V gene's germline CDR1 is SNHLY and CDR2 FYNNEI. Germline trimming cut 4 bases from V and 8 bases from J; bases unmatched to any gene: 3. CDR3 amino acids: CASSGREGDIQYF. In DNA form, the CDR3 reads TGTGCCAGCAGTGGGCGGGAGGGGGACATTCAGTACTTC.

This clone was counted a few times. The gene calls are TRBV4-2 and TRBJ2-1, with 9 bases fitting TRBD1. The V gene's germline CDR1 is LGHNA and CDR2 YNFKEQ. V was clipped by 2 bases and J by 8 bases; unmatched bases: 7. The length of the CDR3 is 15 residues. DNA for the CDR3: TGTGCCAGCAGCCAATCTACAGGGGGCGGGGATGAGCAGTTCTTC. It is translated as CASSQSTGGGDEQFF.

The CDR3 loop reads CASSEGSGGTGANVLTF. In nucleotides, the CDR3 is TGCGCCAGCAGCGAGGGGTCGGGCGGGACTGGGGCCAACGTCCTGACTTTC. This rearrangement joins TRBV5-1 to TRBJ2-6; TRBD2 might be the D (6 bases). CDR1 is SGHRS, CDR2 YFSETQ, per germline. Trimming shortened V by 4 bases and J by 2 bases, and 16 bases separated the two germline ends. The CDR3 is made up of 17 amino acids.

This clone was detected a few times. The genes are TRBV9 and TRBJ1-2; D is perhaps TRBD1 (5 bases). Germline V gene sequence: CDR1 SGDLS, CDR2 YYNGEE. There are 14 residues in the CDR3. V was clipped by 2 bases and J by 7 bases, with 15 bases between them. CDR3 nucleotides: TGTGCCAGCAGCGTTGGGGACTCCCTCAGTGGCTACACCTTC. It specifies CASSVGDSLSGYTF.

The chain combines TRBV19 with TRBJ2-2, with D unclear. From germline, CDR1 is LNHDA and CDR2 SQIVND (reference sequence). The germline V and J ends were trimmed by 4 bases and 3 bases, with 6 bases remaining between them. The CDR3 consists of 13 residues. CDR3 region: CASSTGYTGELFF. As DNA, the CDR3 is TGTGCCAGTAGTACCGGGTACACCGGGGAGCTGTTTTTT.

The CDR3 DNA reads as TGTGCCAGCAGCATGAGTCACCAAGAGACCCAGTACTTC. Amino acids: CASSMSHQETQYF. The rearrangement links TRBV7-3 to TRBJ2-5; no clear D. The germline V and J ends were trimmed by 5 bases and 0 bases, with 7 bases remaining between them. The CDR3 covers 13 residues. Germline V CDR1 and CDR2: SGHTA, FQGTGA.

The V call is TRBV13, the J call TRBJ1-1, with 7 bases matching TRBD1. J was trimmed by 4 bases and V by 5 bases; bases with no gene match: 10. This CDR3 spans 15 amino acids. Germline loops: CDR1 PRHDT, CDR2 FYEKMQ (reference sequence). The CDR3 loop reads CASSLRDRGSTEAFF. The CDR3 bases are TGTGCCAGCAGCCTTCGGGACAGAGGGAGCACTGAAGCTTTCTTT.

V is TRBV5-1 and J is TRBJ2-1; 8 bases line up with TRBD2. With V trimmed by 3 bases and J by 5 bases, 10 bases remained unmatched. Germline V gives CDR1 SGHRS, CDR2 YFSETQ. There are 16 residues in the CDR3. CDR3 sequence (DNA): TGCGCCAGCAGCTCACTTAGCGGGACTGGGGACAATGAGCAGTTCTTC. Its translation: CASSSLSGTGDNEQFF.

The J gene is TRBJ2-5, the V gene TRBV27; D not resolved. V was cut by 3 bases and J by 2 bases, with 19 bases left in between. Germline V lookup: CDR1 MNHEY, CDR2 SMNVEV (reference sequence). The CDR3 has 17 residues. The DNA for the CDR3 is TGTGCCAGCAGTTTTCGGTTACGAGGTGAGGAACAAGAGACCCAGTACTTC. This codes for CASSFRLRGEEQETQYF.

CDR3 residues: CASSSQPGQGVNTEAFF. Here the CDR3 DNA reads TGTGCCAGCAGCTCTCAACCGGGACAGGGGGTGAACACTGAAGCTTTCTTT. The V and J genes are TRBV21-1 and TRBJ1-1; whether TRBD1, the table's D call, matches the DNA was not checked. TRBV21-1 is recorded as a pseudogene. The CDR3 is made up of 17 amino acids.

The DNA of the CDR3 is TGCGCCAGCAGCTCGACAGGGATGGAGCTAATAAATGAGCAGTTCTTC. Protein product: CASSSTGMELINEQFF. The V gene is TRBV5-1, the J gene TRBJ2-1; 7 bases match TRBD1. The V segment lost 3 bases and the J segment 7 bases; nucleotides outside the gene matches: 13. Germline CDR1 and CDR2: SGHRS and YFSETQ. CDR3 length equals 16 residues.

This CDR3 reads CASSLALSGAAYEQYF. The DNA for the CDR3 is TGTGCCAGCAGCTTAGCGCTCAGCGGGGCTGCCTACGAGCAGTACTTC. This chain connects TRBV7-9 to TRBJ2-7, with 7 bases matching TRBD2. Trimming cost V 0 bases and J 2 bases; bases outside gene matches: 7. Germline V lookup: CDR1 SEHNR, CDR2 FQNEAQ (reference sequence). This CDR3 region has 16 residues.

Here the CDR3 DNA reads TGTGCCAGCAGCTCCATGGACAGGGCAGACCCGAACACTGAAGCTTTCTTT. It codes for CASSSMDRADPNTEAFF. J is TRBJ1-1 and V is TRBV13, with TRBD1 identical over 8 bases. Looked up from germline, CDR1 is PRHDT and CDR2 is FYEKMQ (reference sequence). The CDR3 is made up of 17 amino acids. With V trimmed by 4 bases and J by 1 base, 11 bases remained unmatched.

The chain employs TRBV6-4 and TRBJ2-6, with D tentatively TRBD2 (5 bases). Germline CDR1 MRHNA, CDR2 SNTAGT. Trimming left V 4 bases short and J 4 bases short, with 11 bases between. The CDR3 is made up of 15 amino acids. CDR3 region: CASSVEGEGANVLTF. For the CDR3, the DNA is TGTGCCAGCAGTGTTGAGGGTGAAGGGGCCAACGTCCTGACTTTC.

The chain has TRBV5-1 and TRBJ1-1; D might be TRBD1 (5 bases). With 5 bases removed from V and 0 bases from J, the gap between germline ends came to 14 bases. The CDR3 length is 15 residues. Germline V CDR1 and CDR2: SGHRS, YFSETQ. CDR3 bases: TGCGCCAGCAGGTACCAAGGGGAAATGAACACTGAAGCTTTCTTT. Translated, it gives CASRYQGEMNTEAFF. Using reference TRBV5-1 and TRBJ1-1 for the parts outside the CDR3, the full variable domain is KAGVTQTPRYLIKTRGQQVTLSCSPISGHRSVSWYQQTPGQGLQFLFEYFSETQRNKGNFPGRFSGRQFSNSRSEMNVSTLELGDSALYLCASRYQGEMNTEAFFGQGTRLTVV.

This sequence joins TRBV19 and TRBJ1-5, with D unresolved. The CDR3 runs to 12 residues. The germline V gene has CDR1 LNHDA and CDR2 SQIVND (reference sequence). Trimming left V 7 bases short and J 4 bases short, with 8 bases between. The CDR3 DNA reads TGTGCCAGTACCCTCGGGAATCAGCCCCAGCATTTT. The encoded protein is CASTLGNQPQHF.

This clone was counted once. The DNA for the CDR3 is TGTGCCAGCAGTCCAGGCGGGCGTTATGTAGATACGCAGTATTTT. Amino acids: CASSPGGRYVDTQYF. This rearrangement joins TRBV7-2 to TRBJ2-3; TRBD2 is a possible D gene (5 bases). Trimming pared 6 bases from V and 5 bases from J, leaving 18 bases between. The length of the CDR3 is 15 residues. The germline V gene encodes CDR1 SGHTA and CDR2 FQGNSA.

CDR3 DNA: TGTGCCAGCAGCTTAGATCAGGGGGCGTACGAAAAACTGTTTTTT. This translates into CASSLDQGAYEKLFF. The chain recombines TRBV7-9 with TRBJ1-4; 8 bases agree with TRBD1. Germline CDR1 is SEHNR and CDR2 is FQNEAQ (reference sequence). The length of the CDR3 is 15 residues. V lost 1 base and J lost 8; bases outside the gene matches: 6.

The rearrangement links TRBV19 to TRBJ2-7; D unresolved. Looked up from germline, CDR1 is LNHDA and CDR2 is SQIVND (reference sequence). This CDR3 region has 15 residues. Trimming took off 3 bases at V and 1 base at J, with 13 bases between the two ends. CDR3 DNA: TGTGCCAGTAGTATTGGGCTGTCCCGGTCCTACGAGCAGTACTTC. This sequence encodes CASSIGLSRSYEQYF. Full variable domain (outside the CDR3, taken from reference TRBV19 and TRBJ2-7): DGGITQSPKYLFRKEGQNVTLSCEQNLNHDAMYWYRQDPGQGLRLIYYSQIVNDFQKGDIAEGYSVSREKKESFPLTVTSAQKNPTAFYLCASSIGLSRSYEQYFGPGTRLTVT.